The 25 T cell receptor beta chains in this list originate from one sample, sequenced in a study of OX40 agonist ivuxolimab in advanced cancers. Library generation was performed with the immunoSEQ multiplex PCR assay. The table was pulled from immuneACCESS by TCRdb, which kept in-frame rearrangements only. Such tables lose some clones; where checked, under half of the loss comes from unresolved V genes, and the rest has no known cause. The sample includes around 62,000 clones, with 80% to 90% observed a single time. In total, the top ten clones hold about 2.4% of the sample. The sequencing used CD4+ or CD8+ T cells sorted from blood, collected in a trial of the OX40 agonist ivuxolimab. Receptors were obtained from an adult with an advanced solid tumor such as melanoma, head and neck, liver or kidney cancer.

This chain uses TRBV11-2 with TRBJ1-1; D remains ambiguous. This CDR3 spans 12 amino acids. V was pared by 1 base and J by 7 bases, with 7 bases between. Germline V gives CDR1 SGHAT, CDR2 FQNNGV. CDR3 amino acids: CASSLARDEAFF. Here the CDR3 DNA reads TGTGCCAGCAGCTTAGCACGCGATGAAGCTTTCTTT.

The rearrangement uses TRBV19 and TRBJ1-2; D possibly corresponds to TRBD1 (5 bases). The ends were cut back, 2 bases at V and 8 bases at J, with 33 bases in the middle. In germline, CDR1 is LNHDA, CDR2 SQIVND (reference sequence). CDR3 size: 20 residues. The CDR3 DNA is TGTGCCAGTAGTATACGAGGCCCCAAACCAGACATAACGAGACAGAAAGGCTACACCTTC. This sequence encodes CASSIRGPKPDITRQKGYTF.

The chain recombines TRBV29-1 with TRBJ1-2, with D hard to call. Germline lookup yields CDR1 SQVTM and CDR2 ANQGSEA. The CDR3 contains 13 residues. V lost 4 bases and J 5 bases, leaving 14 bases between the germline ends. The chain's CDR3 is CSVGAPRGYGYTF. For the CDR3, the DNA is TGCAGCGTTGGGGCACCTAGAGGGTATGGCTACACCTTC.

This clone was seen only once. The chain combines TRBV5-1 with TRBJ2-7; 7 bases are a match to TRBD1. The trim removed 3 bases at V and 3 bases at J, leaving 9 bases unmatched. Germline V gene sequence: CDR1 SGHRS, CDR2 YFSETQ. The CDR3 extends over 15 amino acids. CDR3 protein: CASSSGAGTVYEQYF. CDR3 coding DNA: TGCGCCAGCAGCTCAGGAGCCGGGACAGTCTACGAGCAGTACTTC. Full variable domain (missing parts from reference TRBV5-1 and TRBJ2-7): KAGVTQTPRYLIKTRGQQVTLSCSPISGHRSVSWYQQTPGQGLQFLFEYFSETQRNKGNFPGRFSGRQFSNSRSEMNVSTLELGDSALYLCASSSGAGTVYEQYFGPGTRLTVT.

CDR3 sequence: CASRRTSGGREQYF. CDR3 DNA sequence: TGTGCCAGCAGACGGACTAGCGGGGGTCGAGAGCAGTACTTC. The rearrangement links TRBV4-2 to TRBJ2-7; 13 bases are shared with TRBD2. Germline V gives CDR1 LGHNA, CDR2 YNFKEQ. Trimming removed 6 bases from V and 7 bases from J; junction bases left unmatched: 6. This CDR3 contains 14 residues.

CDR3 in DNA: TGCGCCAGCAGCTTGGGTAGCGGGACAGGAGTCACCGGGGAGCTGTTTTTT. Encoded protein: CASSLGSGTGVTGELFF. This sequence joins TRBV5-1 and TRBJ2-2, with D perhaps TRBD1 or TRBD2 (8 bases each). The CDR3 spans 17 residues. Trimming took off 0 bases at V and 4 bases at J, with 16 bases between the two ends. Germline CDR1 is SGHRS and CDR2 is YFSETQ.

The gene calls are TRBV7-6 and TRBJ2-2; D is ambiguous. The V and J ends lost 2 bases and 0 bases respectively, with 4 bases between them. CDR3 length equals 14 residues. CDR1 SGHVS and CDR2 FNYEAQ come from the germline V gene. The CDR3: CASSLQSNTGELFF. DNA for the CDR3: TGTGCCAGCAGCTTACAATCGAACACCGGGGAGCTGTTTTTT.

Regarding this clone: Different DNA sequences within this sample yield the same CDR3. The chain is built from TRBV19 and TRBJ1-2; D is uncertain. Trimming removed 2 bases from V and 4 bases from J, with 5 bases in between. The germline V gene encodes CDR1 LNHDA and CDR2 SQIVND (reference sequence). The length of the CDR3 is 12 residues. Here the CDR3 DNA reads TGTGCCAGTAGTATATCCGTCTATGGCTACACCTTC. Amino acids: CASSISVYGYTF.

V is TRBV11-1 and J is TRBJ1-4, with TRBD1 matching over 7 bases. V shed 5 bases, J shed 10 bases, and the junction held 13 bases outside the gene matches. CDR3 length: 15 residues. Germline assignment: CDR1 SGHAT and CDR2 FQDESV (reference sequence). The CDR3 is CASSEQQGTPGKLFF. CDR3 sequence (DNA): TGTGCCAGCAGCGAGCAACAGGGGACGCCGGGAAAACTGTTTTTT. Combining the CDR3 with reference TRBV11-1 and TRBJ1-4 gives the whole variable domain EAEVAQSPRYKITEKSQAVAFWCDPISGHATLYWYRQILGQGPELLVQFQDESVVDDSQLPKDRFSAERLKGVDSTLKIQPAELGDSAMYLCASSEQQGTPGKLFFGSGTQLSVL.

J is TRBJ2-1 and V is TRBV9; TRBD2 matches at 8 bases. The ends lost 2 bases at V and 9 bases at J; junction bases unmatched: 13. This CDR3 spans 16 amino acids. Per germline, CDR1 SGDLS and CDR2 YYNGEE. The CDR3 bases are TGTGCCAGCAGCGTTAATAGCGGGGTCGCAGCAAGTGAGCAGTTCTTC. Amino acids: CASSVNSGVAASEQFF.

This chain links TRBV10-3 with TRBJ2-1; TRBD1 aligns across 7 bases. Trimming removed 7 bases from V and 11 bases from J; junction bases left unmatched: 5. This CDR3 spans 11 amino acids. The germline CDR1 and CDR2 sequences are ENHRY and SYGVKD. CDR3 DNA sequence: TGTGCCATCACCGCAGGGGGACAGCAGTTCTTC. It codes for CAITAGGQQFF.

The chain uses TRBV19 and TRBJ2-5, with 9 nucleotides matching TRBD1. Losses at the gene ends were 4 bases for V and 4 bases for J; bases not matched to a gene: 7. The CDR3 spans 15 residues. Germline V gives CDR1 LNHDA, CDR2 SQIVND (reference sequence). DNA of the CDR3: TGTGCCAGTAGTAAGGGACAGGGTTTCGGAGAGACCCAGTACTTC. Translation: CASSKGQGFGETQYF.

V gene TRBV2 combines with J gene TRBJ2-3, with D unresolved. The CDR3 is 14 amino acids. V shed 5 bases and J shed 3 bases, with 12 bases lying between them. The V gene's germline CDR1 is SNHLY and CDR2 FYNNEI. CDR3 region: CASSRIAATDTQYF. The CDR3 DNA reads TGTGCCAGCAGTCGTATTGCTGCGACAGATACGCAGTATTTT. Complete variable domain (other parts from reference TRBV2 and TRBJ2-3): EPEVTQTPSHQVTQMGQEVILRCVPISNHLYFYWYRQILGQKVEFLVSFYNNEISEKSEIFDDQFSVERPDGSNFTLKIRSTKLEDSAMYFCASSRIAATDTQYFGPGTRLTVL.

The chain is built from TRBV9 and TRBJ2-7, with D perhaps being TRBD1 or TRBD2 (5 bases each). CDR1 is SGDLS, CDR2 YYNGEE, per germline. This CDR3 region has 14 residues. V gave up 4 bases and J gave up 4 bases, with 15 bases separating them. The CDR3 nucleotides are TGTGCCAGCAGCTCCCGGGCCGGGGCGTACGAGCAGTACTTC. Translating gives CASSSRAGAYEQYF.

This clone was found a few times. The chain has TRBV7-9 and TRBJ1-5; D unresolved. The CDR3 runs to 14 residues. V was shortened by 4 bases and J by 7 bases, with 14 bases between the two germline ends. Germline loops: CDR1 SEHNR, CDR2 FQNEAQ (reference sequence). CDR3 nucleotide sequence: TGTGCCAGCAGCTCTCAAGCGGCCGGACAGCCCCAGCATTTT. Translated, it gives CASSSQAAGQPQHF.

The table lists this clone with a count of one. This chain uses TRBV7-2 with TRBJ1-6; 7 bases are shared with TRBD1. Germline V lookup: CDR1 SGHTA, CDR2 FQGNSA. The CDR3 runs 15 residues. V was pared by 3 bases and J by 9 bases, with 8 bases of the junction left unmatched. CDR3 nucleotides: TGTGCCAGCAGCTTGGGACAGTCATCTGCTTCACCCCTCCACTTT. Its translation is CASSLGQSSASPLHF.

In its sample, this clone was seen once. The rearrangement uses TRBV5-5 and TRBJ1-5, with 7 bases identical to TRBD1. Germline V CDR1 and CDR2: SGHKS, YYEKEE (reference sequence). With V trimmed by 4 bases and J by 6 bases, 7 bases remained unmatched. This CDR3 comprises 14 residues. The CDR3 coding sequence is TGTGCCAGCAGCGGAACAGGGGAAACTCAGCCCCAGCATTTT. Protein: CASSGTGETQPQHF.

To note about this clone: Its ends do not fully match the called genes, so a read error is possible. CDR3 DNA: TGTACCAGCACCGCCGGCCTGGAGACAGATACGCAGTATTTT. This codes for CTSTAGLETDTQYF. This sequence joins TRBV7-3 and TRBJ2-3; D is uncertain. The CDR3 spans 14 residues. Germline CDR1 is SGHTA and CDR2 is FQGTGA.

This rearrangement joins TRBV5-1 to TRBJ2-1; TRBD2 might be the D (5 bases). The V gene's germline CDR1 is SGHRS and CDR2 YFSETQ. The germline V and J ends were trimmed by 5 bases and 2 bases, with 23 bases remaining between them. This CDR3 contains 18 residues. In DNA form, the CDR3 reads TGCGCCAGCAGTTCCCTAGGTCTAGCTGTCAGTCCCTACAATGAGCAGTTCTTC. It encodes CASSSLGLAVSPYNEQFF.

The chain is built from TRBV2 and TRBJ2-6, with D possibly TRBD2 on 6 matching bases. The CDR3 runs to 17 residues. Germline V lookup: CDR1 SNHLY, CDR2 FYNNEI. With 3 bases removed from V and 0 bases from J, the gap between germline ends came to 12 bases. The CDR3 reads CASSERGRSSGANVLTF. The CDR3 DNA sequence: TGTGCCAGCAGTGAGCGGGGACGGAGCTCTGGGGCCAACGTCCTGACTTTC.

The chain is built from TRBV19 and TRBJ1-2; 8 bases align to TRBD1. In germline, CDR1 is LNHDA, CDR2 SQIVND (reference sequence). V was pared by 5 bases and J by 4 bases, with 9 bases of the junction left unmatched. The CDR3 loop spans 15 amino acids. The CDR3 here is CASSGTGTGGYGYTF. CDR3 nucleotides: TGTGCCAGTAGTGGGACCGGGACAGGAGGCTATGGCTACACCTTC.

The V call is TRBV5-1, the J call TRBJ1-1; 8 bases are shared with TRBD1. Germline values: CDR1 SGHRS, CDR2 YFSETQ. This CDR3 is built from 14 residues. Trimming removed 3 bases from V and 3 bases from J; junction bases left unmatched: 4. CDR3 residues: CASSYRGEDTEAFF. In DNA form, the CDR3 reads TGCGCCAGCAGCTACAGGGGGGAGGACACTGAAGCTTTCTTT.

V is TRBV6-1 and J is TRBJ1-1, with 10 bases lining up with TRBD1. CDR3 length equals 16 residues. J was trimmed by 1 base and V by 3 bases; bases with no gene match: 5. Looked up from germline, CDR1 is MNHNS and CDR2 is SASEGT. In nucleotides, the CDR3 is TGTGCCAGCAGTGATCGGACAGGGGGTGGGAACACTGAAGCTTTCTTT. Amino acid sequence: CASSDRTGGGNTEAFF.

The chain employs TRBV27 and TRBJ2-6; maybe TRBD2 (5 bases). Germline-derived CDR1 and CDR2 are MNHEY and SMNVEV (reference sequence). This CDR3 has 17 residues. V lost 6 bases to trimming and J lost 0 bases, with 15 bases between them. CDR3 bases: TGTGCCAGCAGCTTGAAGGCGGGCCGCTCTGGGGCCAACGTCCTGACTTTC. Residues: CASSLKAGRSGANVLTF.

In its sample, this clone was seen a few times. This rearrangement joins TRBV5-5 to TRBJ1-3, with a weak D call TRBD1 (6 bases). The CDR3 totals 18 residues. V lost 4 bases, J lost 0 bases, and 20 bases lay in between. Germline loops: CDR1 SGHKS, CDR2 YYEKEE (reference sequence). The CDR3 reads CASSLNYHRATSGNTIYF. The CDR3 DNA reads as TGTGCCAGCAGCCTTAACTATCACAGGGCCACCTCTGGAAACACCATATATTTT. The whole variable domain, filled in from reference TRBV5-5 and TRBJ1-3, reads DAGVTQSPTHLIKTRGQQVTLRCSPISGHKSVSWYQQVLGQGPQFIFQYYEKEERGRGNFPDRFSARQFPNYSSELNVNALLLGDSALYLCASSLNYHRATSGNTIYFGEGSWLTVV.